This T cell receptor (beta chain) stems from a study of blood T cells in healthy people across ages. This clonotype was detected a few times. Next came a second PCR, run for about 6 to 12 cycles, which used a sample-barcoded 5' primer along with a J-beta primer mix. MiXCR, applied by TCRdb to the 5' RACE reads, yields one record per CDR3 protein. The data hold some 890,000 distinct CDR3 sequences, with 25% to 35% observed a single time. Another study also made use of these data, one on T cells of mothers and their children.

Input material: blood. The clonotype was recovered from a woman in her 40s in good health.

DNA for the CDR3: TGCAGCGTTGAGGATAGCAGGACAGGGGGCACCGAACGCAATCAGCCCCAGCATTTT. Translation gives CSVEDSRTGGTERNQPQHF. V is TRBV29-1 and J is TRBJ1-5; 11 bases are a match to TRBD1. Trimming cost V 3 bases and J 2 bases; bases outside gene matches: 15. This CDR3 is built from 19 residues. CDR1 and CDR2 (germline): SQVTM, ANQGSEA.